This T cell receptor beta chain appears in the sequencing data of a study of Ad26.COV2.S vaccination and SARS-CoV-2 variants. About the study: Recipients of Ad26.COV2.S got it intramuscularly, once or twice 56 days apart.

With regard to this clone: The antigen remains undetermined.

Generated by immunoSEQ multiplex PCR, the TCRdb table keeps only in-frame clones and is missing some. The sample carries roughly 700,000 clones, more than 80% recorded once. Treatment of the sample: some 20 received Ad26.COV2.S at low or high dose, single or two shots; about 5 received placebo; per-sample allocation not given. Specimens were obtained on day 63 following the first vaccine or placebo injection. The study, taken as a whole, reports: There was a possibility that the TCR breadth and depth analyses underestimated total T cell responses.

The V gene lost 3 bases and the J gene lost 3 bases, with 9 bases spanning the gap. Germline V CDR1 and CDR2: SGHVS, FNYEAQ. This CDR3 is built from 13 residues. V gene TRBV7-6 combines with J gene TRBJ2-7; D is unclear. The clonotype was recovered from a person aged 18 to 59 who received the Ad26.COV2.S COVID-19 vaccine or a placebo. This sample comprised peripheral blood, obtained in a trial of Ad26.COV2.S vaccine versus placebo. The CDR3 protein is CASSFGRHYEQYF. CDR3 DNA sequence: TGTGCCAGCAGCTTCGGACGCCACTACGAGCAGTACTTC.